These T cell receptor beta chains were read from a single sample in a study of blood T cell repertoires in COVID-19. The repertoire was sequenced with immunoSEQ multiplex PCR; TCRdb's copy has only in-frame clones and lacks some. The sample has roughly 150,000 clones, about nine tenths seen once. Sequencing used peripheral blood. The source of these receptors is an older man with acute or convalescent COVID-19. CDR3s include the opening cysteine and the closing phenylalanine or tryptophan. Each record gives: D gene, V gene, J gene, clone size, CDR3 protein, CDR3 DNA. The D gene is left open where the match is weak. Clone size appears in some rows only: once, few, many, or a class for an expanded clone.

>NA|TRBV9|TRBJ2-3|NA
CASSVLTREDTQYF
TGTGCCAGCAGCGTGTTGACTAGAGAGGATACGCAGTATTTT
>TRBD2|TRBV18|TRBJ2-3|NA
CASSPLGLAGGIDTQYF
TGTGCCAGCTCACCCCTCGGACTAGCGGGAGGGATAGATACGCAGTATTTT
>TRBD1|TRBV4-2|TRBJ2-1|NA
CASSQTGGNEQFF
TGTGCCAGCAGCCAGACAGGGGGCAATGAGCAGTTCTTC
>NA|TRBV28|TRBJ1-3|NA
CASSPGGQPGNTIYF
TGTGCCAGCAGTCCAGGCGGGCAGCCTGGAAACACCATATATTTT
>TRBD1|TRBV6-1|TRBJ1-2|NA
CASSETGSNYGYTF
TGTGCCAGCAGTGAGACAGGGTCTAACTATGGCTACACCTTC
>NA|TRBV7-3|TRBJ2-7|NA
CASSLVGGVGHYEQYF
TGTGCCAGCAGCTTAGTAGGCGGGGTCGGCCACTACGAGCAGTACTTC
>NA|TRBV27|TRBJ2-7|NA
CASSFGWGTYEQYF
TGTGCCAGCAGTTTTGGTTGGGGGACTTACGAGCAGTACTTC
>TRBD2|TRBV2|TRBJ2-1|once
CASSLLSGTSYNEQFF
TGTGCCAGCAGTCTACTTAGCGGGACCTCCTACAATGAGCAGTTCTTC
>TRBD2|TRBV9|TRBJ2-7|NA
CASSTSGTLTSPRYF
TGTGCCAGCAGCACCTCAGGGACGTTGACTAGCCCCAGGTACTTC
>NA|TRBV18|TRBJ2-3|NA
CASSENDLDTQYF
TGTGCCAGCTCAGAGAACGATCTGGATACGCAGTATTTT
>TRBD1|TRBV28|TRBJ2-7|NA
CASSPLWQGAYEQYF
TGTGCCAGCAGCCCCCTATGGCAGGGGGCCTACGAGCAGTACTTC
>TRBD1|TRBV3-1/TRBV3-2|TRBJ1-2|NA
CASSHGTGGGYGYTF
TGTGCCAGCAGCCATGGGACAGGGGGCGGCTATGGCTACACCTTC
>NA|TRBV6-1|TRBJ1-6|NA
CASSEGKGGGSPLHF
TGTGCCAGCAGTGAAGGCAAAGGGGGGGGATCACCCCTCCACTTT
>TRBD2|TRBV28|TRBJ2-7|NA
CASSSPRGTRNEQYF
TGTGCCAGCAGTTCTCCCCGGGGGACTAGGAACGAGCAGTACTTC
>NA|TRBV5-1|TRBJ1-1|NA
CASSPQGNTEAFF
TGCGCCAGCAGCCCACAGGGGAACACTGAAGCTTTCTTT
>TRBD2|TRBV28|TRBJ2-7|few
CASSFGLFSGGPREQYF
TGTGCCAGCAGTTTTGGGCTTTTTTCGGGAGGGCCACGCGAGCAGTACTTC
>TRBD1|TRBV10-3|TRBJ2-1|NA
CAISPNRGLDPHEQFF
TGTGCCATCAGTCCCAACAGGGGGCTGGACCCTCATGAGCAGTTCTTC
>TRBD2|TRBV5-1|TRBJ2-7|once
CASSLGGGGEQYF
TGCGCCAGCAGCTTGGGCGGGGGGGGCGAGCAGTACTTC
>TRBD2|TRBV7-2|TRBJ2-1|once
CASSFPWAGGDEQFF
TGTGCCAGCAGCTTCCCATGGGCGGGAGGCGATGAGCAGTTCTTC
>TRBD1|TRBV19|TRBJ1-1|NA
CASSTKGAGGAEAFF
TGTGCCAGTAGTACCAAGGGGGCAGGAGGGGCTGAAGCTTTCTTT
>NA|TRBV3-1/TRBV3-2|TRBJ1-4|NA
CASSPAWGGEKLFF
TGTGCCAGCAGCCCGGCATGGGGGGGGGAAAAACTGTTTTTT
>TRBD2|TRBV5-5|TRBJ2-2|NA
CASSNRLAANTGELFF
TGTGCCAGCAGCAACAGACTAGCGGCGAACACCGGGGAGCTGTTTTTT
>TRBD1|TRBV6-5|TRBJ1-6|few
CASSYVDRDSPLHF
TGTGCCAGCAGTTACGTGGACAGGGATTCACCCCTCCACTTT
>TRBD1|TRBV16|TRBJ2-7|NA
CASSQFKGQGTYEQYF
TGTGCCAGCAGCCAATTTAAAGGACAGGGGACCTACGAGCAGTACTTC
>NA|TRBV28|TRBJ2-7|NA
CASSDLSSYEQYF
TGTGCCAGCTCCGACTTGAGCTCCTACGAGCAGTACTTC
>TRBD1|TRBV6-1|TRBJ1-2|NA
CASSEAYLGQTNYGYTF
TGTGCCAGCAGTGAAGCTTACTTGGGACAGACCAACTATGGCTACACCTTC
>TRBD2|TRBV6-4|TRBJ2-3|NA
CASSDILAGGTDTQYF
TGTGCCAGCAGTGACATTCTAGCGGGGGGCACAGATACGCAGTATTTT
>TRBD1|TRBV10-3|TRBJ1-4|NA
CAISGQGVEKLFF
TGTGCCATCAGCGGACAGGGGGTCGAAAAACTGTTTTTT
>TRBD2|TRBV9|TRBJ2-1|NA
CASSVDSGANYNEQFF
TGTGCCAGCAGCGTAGACAGCGGGGCTAACTACAATGAGCAGTTCTTC
>NA|TRBV6-6|TRBJ1-2|NA
CASSVTGGYGYTF
TGTGCCAGCAGTGTGACTGGAGGCTATGGCTACACCTTC
>NA|TRBV5-1|TRBJ1-4|NA
CASSLAGQYNEKLFF
TGCGCCAGCAGCTTGGCCGGACAGTATAATGAAAAACTGTTTTTT
>TRBD1|TRBV5-1|TRBJ1-6|NA
CASSPQGASSHNSPLHF
TGCGCCAGCAGCCCACAGGGGGCGAGCTCCCATAATTCACCCCTCCACTTT
>TRBD1|TRBV7-9|TRBJ1-6|NA
CASSLLLTGGSPLHF
TGTGCCAGCAGCTTATTACTCACAGGGGGTTCACCCCTCCACTTT
>TRBD1|TRBV5-5|TRBJ2-7|NA
CASSLVGQGPYEQYF
TGTGCCAGCAGCTTGGTAGGACAGGGGCCGTACGAGCAGTACTTC
>NA|TRBV28|TRBJ1-2|NA
CASSVTQNYGYTF
TGTGCCAGCAGTGTCACACAGAACTATGGCTACACCTTC
>NA|TRBV12-3/TRBV12-4|TRBJ1-2|NA
CASSLQPRGLTF
TGTGCCAGCAGTTTACAACCCAGGGGCTTAACCTTC
>TRBD2|TRBV7-8|TRBJ2-1|NA
CASSQGLAGGLNEQFF
TGTGCCAGCAGCCAAGGACTAGCGGGAGGGCTCAATGAGCAGTTCTTC
>TRBD2|TRBV20-1|TRBJ2-7|NA
CSASGTSGSAWEQYF
TGCAGTGCTAGTGGGACTAGCGGGAGTGCTTGGGAGCAGTACTTC
>TRBD2|TRBV5-1|TRBJ2-3|NA
CASSRTPLAGGPSGPDTQYF
TGCGCCAGCAGCCGTACTCCACTAGCGGGAGGGCCGTCGGGCCCAGATACGCAGTATTTT
>TRBD2|TRBV4-1|TRBJ2-7|NA
CASSQAGASGTYEQYF
TGCGCCAGCAGCCAAGCGGGGGCTAGCGGGACCTACGAGCAGTACTTC
>TRBD1|TRBV5-6|TRBJ1-1|NA
CASSYLTGTGGRDEAFF
TGTGCCAGCAGTTATCTAACCGGGACAGGGGGCAGAGATGAAGCTTTCTTT
>TRBD1|TRBV29-1|TRBJ1-2|NA
CSVGQGLNYGYTF
TGCAGCGTGGGACAGGGGCTGAACTATGGCTACACCTTC
>NA|TRBV28|TRBJ1-1|NA
CASSSHSSTEAFF
TGTGCCAGCAGTTCCCACTCCTCCACTGAAGCTTTCTTT
>TRBD1|TRBV28|TRBJ1-5|NA
CASRAGGHSNQPQHF
TGTGCCAGCAGGGCAGGGGGTCATAGCAATCAGCCCCAGCATTTT
>TRBD1|TRBV6-5|TRBJ1-2|NA
CASSIPGTGQTYTF
TGTGCCAGCAGCATACCCGGGACAGGGCAGACCTACACCTTC
>NA|TRBV10-1|TRBJ2-1|NA
CASSGGEMQFF
TGCGCCAGCAGTGGGGGGGAAATGCAGTTCTTC
>NA|TRBV11-1|TRBJ1-1|NA
CASSLGGDTEAFF
TGTGCCAGCAGCTTGGGGGGGGACACTGAAGCTTTCTTT
>TRBD2|TRBV18|TRBJ2-5|NA
CASSRTSGGQETQYF
TGTGCCAGCTCCCGGACTAGCGGGGGCCAAGAGACCCAGTACTTC
>TRBD1|TRBV30|TRBJ1-6|NA
CAWRSGTGYFSYNSPLHF
TGTGCCTGGAGGTCCGGGACAGGGTACTTTTCCTATAATTCACCCCTCCACTTT
>NA|TRBV7-3|TRBJ1-5|NA
CASSRDRNQPQHF
TGTGCCAGCAGTCGTGACAGGAATCAGCCCCAGCATTTT
>TRBD1|TRBV14|TRBJ2-1|NA
CASSQIRGLYNEQFF
TGTGCCAGCAGCCAGATCAGGGGGCTCTACAATGAGCAGTTCTTC
>TRBD1|TRBV5-1|TRBJ1-2|NA
CASSVDRGNYGYTF
TGCGCCAGCAGCGTGGACAGGGGTAACTATGGCTACACCTTC
>NA|TRBV27|TRBJ2-6|once
CASSFTGPGANVLTF
TGTGCCAGCAGTTTCACAGGGCCCGGGGCCAACGTCCTGACTTTC
>TRBD2|TRBV19|TRBJ2-1|once
CASSQGLAGGTYNEQFF
TGTGCCAGTAGTCAGGGGCTAGCGGGAGGAACCTACAATGAGCAGTTCTTC
>NA|TRBV7-3|TRBJ2-1|few
CASSLGASYNEQFF
TGTGCCAGCAGCCTCGGTGCCTCCTACAATGAGCAGTTCTTC